Following are 30 T cell receptor beta chains from one sample sequenced in a study of T cells in Graves' hyperthyroidism and ophthalmopathy. RNA transcripts served as the template for amplifying TCR beta CDR3 regions. A set of HTBI primers served as the primers for a first-round RT-PCR of the TCR CDR3. MiXCR, run by TCRdb on the multiplex PCR reads, gives a single entry per CDR3 protein. Here the sample spans a few hundred thousand distinct CDR3 sequences, around a sixth being singletons. Sequenced input: blood. These receptors came from a woman in her thirties with Graves' hyperthyroidism.

V gene TRBV6-5 combines with J gene TRBJ1-2; D possibly corresponds to TRBD1 (5 bases). In germline, CDR1 is MNHEY, CDR2 SVGAGI. V was clipped by 4 bases and J by 4 bases, with 16 bases between them. CDR3 length: 15 amino acids. This CDR3 reads CASSFQRDSSYGYTF. The CDR3, as DNA: TGTGCCAGCAGTTTCCAACGGGACTCCTCCTATGGCTACACCTTC.

The chain links TRBV6-1 to TRBJ2-2, with TRBD2 as a possible D gene (6 bases). Trimming cost V 5 bases and J 0 bases, with 16 bases left between them. The CDR3 spans 17 residues. The germline V gene encodes CDR1 MNHNS and CDR2 SASEGT. CDR3 sequence: CASSPEGGLANTGELFF. The CDR3 coding sequence is TGTGCCAGCAGTCCCGAGGGAGGACTTGCGAACACCGGGGAGCTGTTTTTT.

This clonotype has a handful of counts. V gene TRBV6-6 combines with J gene TRBJ2-7; 11 bases are a match to TRBD2. Per germline, CDR1 MNHNY and CDR2 SVGAGI (reference sequence). This CDR3 spans 18 amino acids. After removal of 0 bases from V and 6 bases from J, the junction contained 13 bases not matched to a gene. CDR3 DNA sequence: TGTGCCAGCAGTTACTCGAGAATAGCGGGAGGGCCGGAGGTCGAGCAGTACTTC. The encoded protein is CASSYSRIAGGPEVEQYF.

Ten or more counts support this clonotype. V gene TRBV7-2 combines with J gene TRBJ2-7, with 8 bases matching TRBD1. Trimming at V came to 1 base and at J to 7 bases, leaving 9 bases not matched to a gene. This CDR3 contains 15 residues. CDR1 SGHTA and CDR2 FQGNSA come from the germline V gene. DNA of the CDR3: TGTGCCAGCAGCTTAGATCGGGCAGGGGGCGAAGAGCAGTACTTC. It encodes CASSLDRAGGEEQYF.

There are a few counts of this clonotype. This chain links TRBV5-5 with TRBJ2-6; D is undetermined. This CDR3 contains 13 residues. Deletions cut 6 bases from V and 0 bases from J, with 4 bases between. CDR1 SGHKS and CDR2 YYEKEE come from the germline V gene (reference sequence). The DNA for the CDR3 is TGTGCCAGCATGAGCTCTGGGGCCAACGTCCTGACTTTC. Its translation: CASMSSGANVLTF.

V and J are TRBV27 and TRBJ1-5; TRBD1 agrees at 9 bases. The CDR3 covers 15 residues. V lost 5 bases, J lost 0 bases, and 2 bases stayed unmatched. Germline assignment: CDR1 MNHEY and CDR2 SMNVEV (reference sequence). This chain's CDR3 is CASSKGQGSNQPQHF. In nucleotides, the CDR3 is TGTGCCAGCAGTAAGGGACAGGGTAGCAATCAGCCCCAGCATTTT.

This chain uses TRBV24-1 with TRBJ2-1; the D gene is possibly TRBD2 (6 bases). Germline V gene sequence: CDR1 KGHDR, CDR2 SFDVKD. The CDR3 has 12 amino acids. Trimming took 9 bases from V and 5 from J, leaving 10 bases between them. The CDR3 here is CATSLADNEQFF. CDR3 DNA sequence: TGTGCCACCTCCTTAGCGGACAATGAGCAGTTCTTC.

This clonotype has a count of ten or more. The chain employs TRBV10-3 and TRBJ1-1; the match to TRBD1 covers 9 bases. V trimming: 7 bases; J trimming: 4 bases; junction bases outside the gene matches: 4. Per germline, CDR1 ENHRY and CDR2 SYGVKD. The CDR3 consists of 13 residues. CDR3 in amino acids: CAIKGTGPTEAFF. CDR3 DNA: TGTGCCATCAAGGGGACAGGGCCCACTGAAGCTTTCTTT.

The sample holds a few counts of this clonotype. V gene TRBV2 combines with J gene TRBJ1-1; tentative D call: TRBD1 (6 bases). Trimming cost V 8 bases and J 4 bases, with 11 bases left between them. The length of the CDR3 is 12 residues. Germline V CDR1 and CDR2: SNHLY, FYNNEI. CDR3 sequence: CASLGAGTEAFF. Here the CDR3 DNA reads TGTGCCAGCCTGGGGGCTGGCACTGAAGCTTTCTTT. The whole variable domain, filled in from reference TRBV2 and TRBJ1-1, reads EPEVTQTPSHQVTQMGQEVILRCVPISNHLYFYWYRQILGQKVEFLVSFYNNEISEKSEIFDDQFSVERPDGSNFTLKIRSTKLEDSAMYFCASLGAGTEAFFGQGTRLTVV.

In this sample, this clonotype turned up many times. The rearrangement joins TRBV11-2 to TRBJ2-7; D uncertain. CDR1 is SGHAT, CDR2 FQNNGV, per germline. Trimming pared 2 bases from V and 3 bases from J, leaving 5 bases between. The CDR3 has 12 residues. As DNA, the CDR3 is TGTGCCAGCAGCTTATCCGACTACGAGCAGTACTTC. This gives the protein CASSLSDYEQYF.

The chain joins TRBV7-9 to TRBJ2-3; no clear D. CDR3 length: 16 amino acids. The ends were cut back, 5 bases at V and 2 bases at J, with 17 bases in the middle. Germline assignment: CDR1 SEHNR and CDR2 FQNEAQ (reference sequence). CDR3 in amino acids: CASSPQDDLNTDTQYF. CDR3 sequence (DNA): TGTGCCAGCAGCCCCCAGGACGATCTTAACACAGATACGCAGTATTTT. The full variable domain, completed using reference TRBV7-9 and TRBJ2-3, is DTGVSQNPRHKITKRGQNVTFRCDPISEHNRLYWYRQTLGQGPEFLTYFQNEAQLEKSRLLSDRFSAERPKGSFSTLEIQRTEQGDSAMYLCASSPQDDLNTDTQYFGPGTRLTVL.

This clonotype showed up just a few times. J is TRBJ2-1 and V is TRBV19, with D perhaps being TRBD1 or TRBD2 (6 bases each). The germline V and J ends were trimmed by 6 bases and 6 bases, with 18 bases remaining between them. The CDR3 is 15 residues long. The germline V gene encodes CDR1 LNHDA and CDR2 SQIVND (reference sequence). The CDR3 here is CASRQEGKGVNEQFF. CDR3 in DNA: TGTGCCAGTAGGCAGGAGGGAAAGGGGGTCAATGAGCAGTTCTTC.

V is TRBV15 and J is TRBJ1-5, with D possibly matching TRBD1 (6 bases). This CDR3 has 16 residues. The germline V and J ends were trimmed by 0 bases and 3 bases, with 12 bases remaining between them. CDR1 is LNHNV, CDR2 YYDKDF, per germline (reference sequence). CDR3 nucleotide sequence: TGTGCCACCAGCAGAGAAGGAACAGGGCTCAATCAGCCCCAGCATTTT. Translated, it gives CATSREGTGLNQPQHF. The full variable domain, with the rest looked up from reference TRBV15 and TRBJ1-5, is DAMVIQNPRYQVTQFGKPVTLSCSQTLNHNVMYWYQQKSSQAPKLLFHYYDKDFNNEADTPDNFQSRRPNTSFCFLDIRSPGLGDTAMYLCATSREGTGLNQPQHFGDGTRLSIL.

The table lists this clonotype with many counts. The V gene is TRBV7-9, the J gene TRBJ2-1; 8 bases are shared with TRBD1. CDR3 size: 15 residues. Germline trimming cut 4 bases from V and 6 bases from J; bases unmatched to any gene: 8. Germline CDR1 reads SEHNR; CDR2 reads FQNEAQ (reference sequence). The CDR3 reads CASSSGQGLGNEQFF. DNA of the CDR3: TGTGCCAGCAGCTCAGGACAGGGTTTAGGCAATGAGCAGTTCTTC.

This clonotype showed up many times. The gene calls are TRBV18 and TRBJ2-7; tentatively, D is TRBD1 or TRBD2 (5 bases each). Trimming pared 9 bases from V and 4 bases from J, leaving 13 bases between. The CDR3 sequence is 12 residues long. From germline, CDR1 is KGHSH and CDR2 LQKENI. The CDR3 DNA is TGTGCCAGTTCGAGGGGACCGTACGAGCAGTACTTC. Amino acid sequence: CASSRGPYEQYF.

The chain employs TRBV13 and TRBJ2-7; 9 positions agree with TRBD1. V lost 3 bases to trimming and J lost 3 bases; unmatched junction nucleotides: 12. The CDR3 runs to 17 residues. Germline V gives CDR1 PRHDT, CDR2 FYEKMQ (reference sequence). The CDR3 loop is CASSFGTGSPAYYEQYF. The CDR3 DNA sequence: TGTGCCAGCAGCTTCGGGACAGGGTCCCCCGCCTACTACGAGCAGTACTTC.

The rearrangement uses TRBV11-1 and TRBJ2-1; D is perhaps TRBD1 (5 bases). The germline V and J ends were trimmed by 5 bases and 7 bases, with 12 bases remaining between them. Germline CDR1 and CDR2: SGHAT and FQDESV (reference sequence). CDR3 length equals 13 residues. The CDR3 nucleotides read TGTGCCAGCAGCATATCAGGGCCAAATGAGCAGTTCTTC. Its protein product is CASSISGPNEQFF.

The chain carries TRBV13 and TRBJ1-2; D is uncertain. The CDR3 has 14 residues. Germline V gene sequence: CDR1 PRHDT, CDR2 FYEKMQ (reference sequence). V shed 1 base and J shed 2 bases, with 8 bases lying between them. As DNA, the CDR3 is TGTGCCAGCAGCTTAGAGGAGGGAAACTATGGCTACACCTTC. It translates to CASSLEEGNYGYTF.

This chain links TRBV5-6 with TRBJ2-3; no clear D gene. The CDR3 runs 14 residues. V dropped 0 bases and J dropped 1 base, with 6 bases sitting between them. The germline gives CDR1 SGHDT, CDR2 YYEEEE. CDR3 bases: TGTGCCAGCAGCTTGGGGGCGGGCACAGATACGCAGTATTTT. It codes for CASSLGAGTDTQYF.

This clonotype was counted only a few times. The rearrangement links TRBV6-1 to TRBJ1-4; 9 bases map to TRBD1. The CDR3 contains 15 residues. Germline-derived CDR1 and CDR2 are MNHNS and SASEGT. V shed 5 bases, J shed 7 bases, and the junction held 8 bases outside the gene matches. CDR3 amino acids: CASSPGTGRGEKLFF. Here the CDR3 DNA reads TGTGCCAGCAGTCCTGGGACAGGGAGAGGTGAAAAACTGTTTTTT.

Ten or more counts support this clonotype. The V gene is TRBV7-9, the J gene TRBJ2-1, with 10 bases matching TRBD2. Looked up from germline, CDR1 is SEHNR and CDR2 is FQNEAQ (reference sequence). Trimming at V came to 5 bases and at J to 12 bases, leaving 7 bases not matched to a gene. CDR3 length equals 13 residues. The CDR3 loop is CASSPGLASAQFF. The CDR3 DNA reads TGTGCCAGCAGCCCGGGACTAGCGAGTGCGCAGTTCTTC.

As to this clonotype: One end of the junction is discordant with germline, which a read error may explain. The genes are TRBV12-3 or TRBV12-4 and TRBJ2-1, with TRBD1 matching 8 bases. The CDR3 sequence is 16 residues long. The CDR3 sequence is CAISGSVDRVYNEQFF. The CDR3 DNA reads as TGTGCCATCAGTGGTTCGGTGGACAGGGTATACAATGAGCAGTTCTTC.

In its sample, this clonotype was seen many times. This chain links TRBV30 with TRBJ2-7, with 8 bases matching TRBD2. V was clipped by 5 bases and J by 7 bases; unmatched bases: 7. The CDR3 extends over 12 amino acids. Germline-derived CDR1 and CDR2 are GTSNPN and SVGIG (reference sequence). CDR3 coding DNA: TGTGCCTGGGGTCGTTCTAGCGGGGAGCAGTACTTC. This sequence encodes CAWGRSSGEQYF.

The chain couples TRBV10-1 to TRBJ2-4; 7 bases agree with TRBD1. Germline loops: CDR1 WNHNN, CDR2 SYGVQD (reference sequence). The trim removed 2 bases at V and 8 bases at J, leaving 3 bases unmatched. CDR3 size: 13 residues. Here the CDR3 reads CASSEGRGHIQYF. CDR3 bases: TGCGCCAGCAGTGAGGGTAGGGGGCACATTCAGTACTTC.

The V call is TRBV7-6, the J call TRBJ2-3; 7 nucleotides line up with TRBD2. This CDR3 region has 14 residues. J lost 4 bases, V lost 3 bases, and 4 bases had no gene match. Germline V gives CDR1 SGHVS, CDR2 FNYEAQ. The CDR3 DNA reads TGTGCCAGCAGCTTGGGGGGGATTCCAGATACGCAGTATTTT. It specifies CASSLGGIPDTQYF.

This clonotype was seen more than once but under ten times. This sequence joins TRBV4-1 and TRBJ2-2; TRBD2 is a possible D gene (5 bases). V was clipped by 2 bases and J by 0 bases, with 13 bases between them. CDR3 length equals 17 residues. CDR1 is MGHRA, CDR2 YSYEKL, per germline. CDR3 region: CASSQSPRGSNTGELFF. The CDR3 DNA is TGCGCCAGCAGCCAATCCCCACGGGGATCGAACACCGGGGAGCTGTTTTTT.

At least ten counts were recorded for this clonotype. This CDR3 reads CASSSVAGEQFF. CDR3 nucleotide sequence: TGTGCCAGCAGCTCGGTGGCAGGAGAGCAGTTCTTC. V and J are TRBV11-2 and TRBJ2-1; D call uncertain. The CDR3 runs to 12 residues. V gave up 4 bases and J gave up 10 bases, with 11 bases separating them. CDR1 is SGHAT, CDR2 FQNNGV, per germline.

This chain connects TRBV20-1 to TRBJ2-1, with 14 bases fitting TRBD2. The CDR3 extends over 15 amino acids. Germline assignment: CDR1 DFQATT and CDR2 SNEGSKA (reference sequence). V trimming: 5 bases; J trimming: 3 bases; junction bases outside the gene matches: 3. CDR3: CSAAGLAGDYNEQFF. In DNA, the CDR3 is TGCAGTGCTGCGGGACTAGCGGGAGACTACAATGAGCAGTTCTTC.

At least ten counts were recorded for this clonotype. CDR3 residues: CAISESRQLNTEAFF. The CDR3 DNA reads as TGTGCCATCAGTGAGTCGAGGCAGCTGAACACTGAAGCTTTCTTT. The gene calls are TRBV10-3 and TRBJ1-1; D not certain. The CDR3 consists of 15 residues. Deletions cut 0 bases from V and 0 bases from J, with 8 bases between. Germline values: CDR1 ENHRY, CDR2 SYGVKD.

The V and J genes are TRBV2 and TRBJ2-3; possible D gene TRBD1, 6 bases. This CDR3 comprises 16 residues. V lost 7 bases to trimming and J lost 4 bases, with 21 bases between them. Germline V gives CDR1 SNHLY, CDR2 FYNNEI. The CDR3 region has the DNA TGTGCCAGCACTAAGAGGGGCTTAACAGGGTCAGATACGCAGTATTTT. Translated: CASTKRGLTGSDTQYF.